A single sample gave rise to the 6 T cell receptor beta chains below, sequenced in a study of a mutant IDH1 vaccine in newly diagnosed glioma. Specified time point: week 5, during vaccination. Alongside topical imiquimod, each dose of vaccine comprised 300 ug of mutant IDH1 20-mer peptide. TCRdb keeps only in-frame clones here, not all; method: immunoSEQ multiplex PCR. Of approximately 76,000 clones listed, 91% are singletons. These receptors lack a known antigen. Sequenced material: PBMCs, taken from a glioma patient whose treatment included an IDH1 peptide vaccine. These receptors were obtained from a woman aged 45-59 years with glioma.

The V and J genes are TRBV6-1 and TRBJ2-3; D not certain. The CDR3 length is 14 residues. Germline values: CDR1 MNHNS, CDR2 SASEGT. The ends were cut back, 4 bases at V and 1 base at J, with 9 bases in the middle. The CDR3 here is CASSGSLGTDTQYF. In DNA, the CDR3 is TGTGCCAGCAGTGGGTCACTTGGCACAGATACGCAGTATTTT.

The gene calls are TRBV4-1 and TRBJ1-5; no clear D. Germline V CDR1 and CDR2: MGHRA, YSYEKL. The length of the CDR3 is 12 residues. Trimming left V 3 bases short and J 3 bases short, with 3 bases between. The CDR3 bases are TGCGCCAGCAGCCATCCCAATCAGCCCCAGCATTTT. Its protein is CASSHPNQPQHF.

CDR3 nucleotides: TGTGCCAGCAGCCCGGTCGGCCAGGGGGCAGTCGGGGAGCTGTTTTTT. It yields the protein CASSPVGQGAVGELFF. This sequence joins TRBV7-9 and TRBJ2-2; 8 nucleotides agree with TRBD1. The CDR3 is made up of 16 amino acids. Looked up from germline, CDR1 is SEHNR and CDR2 is FQNEAQ (reference sequence). V dropped 5 bases and J dropped 7; count of bases not matched to a gene: 12.

The CDR3: CASSMNTGELFF. The CDR3 DNA reads TGTGCCAGCAGTATGAACACCGGGGAGCTGTTTTTT. The chain links TRBV27 to TRBJ2-2; D not resolved. V was shortened by 5 bases and J by 1 base, with 2 bases between the two germline ends. Germline lookup yields CDR1 MNHEY and CDR2 SMNVEV (reference sequence). The CDR3 covers 12 residues.

The chain employs TRBV5-5 and TRBJ2-7; TRBD2 aligns across 7 bases. Germline lookup yields CDR1 SGHKS and CDR2 YYEKEE (reference sequence). The CDR3 length is 14 residues. The V segment lost 2 bases and the J segment 1 base; nucleotides outside the gene matches: 3. CDR3 sequence reads: CASSFGGSSYEQYF. The CDR3 nucleotides read TGTGCCAGCAGCTTCGGGGGGAGTTCCTACGAGCAGTACTTC. The whole variable domain, filled in from reference TRBV5-5 and TRBJ2-7, reads DAGVTQSPTHLIKTRGQQVTLRCSPISGHKSVSWYQQVLGQGPQFIFQYYEKEERGRGNFPDRFSARQFPNYSSELNVNALLLGDSALYLCASSFGGSSYEQYFGPGTRLTVT.

The chain couples TRBV5-1 to TRBJ2-1; 11 nucleotides align to TRBD2. This CDR3 has 16 amino acids. Trimming removed 2 bases from V and 5 bases from J; junction bases left unmatched: 6. Germline V lookup: CDR1 SGHRS, CDR2 YFSETQ. In DNA form, the CDR3 reads TGCGCCAGCAGCTTCCAAAAGACTAGCGGGAACAATGAGCAGTTCTTC. Residues: CASSFQKTSGNNEQFF.